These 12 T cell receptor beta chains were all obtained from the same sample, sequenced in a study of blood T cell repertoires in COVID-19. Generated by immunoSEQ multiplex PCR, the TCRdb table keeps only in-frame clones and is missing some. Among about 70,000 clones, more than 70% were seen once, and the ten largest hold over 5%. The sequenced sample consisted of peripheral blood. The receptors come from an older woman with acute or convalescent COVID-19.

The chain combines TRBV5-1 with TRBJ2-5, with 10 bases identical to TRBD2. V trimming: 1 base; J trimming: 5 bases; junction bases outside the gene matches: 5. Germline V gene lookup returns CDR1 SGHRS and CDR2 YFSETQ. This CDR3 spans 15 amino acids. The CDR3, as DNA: TGCGCCAGCAGCTTGCGGGCTAGCGGGAGTGAGACCCAGTACTTC. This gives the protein CASSLRASGSETQYF.

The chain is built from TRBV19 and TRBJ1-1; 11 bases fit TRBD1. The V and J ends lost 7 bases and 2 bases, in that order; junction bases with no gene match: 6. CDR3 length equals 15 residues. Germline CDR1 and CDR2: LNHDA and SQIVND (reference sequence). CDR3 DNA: TGTGCCAGTAACCTCGGACAGGGGGCTAACACTGAAGCTTTCTTT. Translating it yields CASNLGQGANTEAFF.

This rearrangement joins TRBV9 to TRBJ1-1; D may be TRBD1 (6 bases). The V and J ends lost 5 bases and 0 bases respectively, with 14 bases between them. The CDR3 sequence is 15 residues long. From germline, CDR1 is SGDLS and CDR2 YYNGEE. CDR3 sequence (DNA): TGTGCCAGCAGTACGGACAGCGACATGAACACTGAAGCTTTCTTT. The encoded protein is CASSTDSDMNTEAFF.

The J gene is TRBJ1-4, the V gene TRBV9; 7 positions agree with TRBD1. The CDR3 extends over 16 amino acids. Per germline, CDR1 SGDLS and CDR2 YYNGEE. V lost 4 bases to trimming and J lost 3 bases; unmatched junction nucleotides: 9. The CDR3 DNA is TGTGCCAGCAGCTTAAAAGGGGGCTCGGCTAATGAAAAACTGTTTTTT. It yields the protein CASSLKGGSANEKLFF.

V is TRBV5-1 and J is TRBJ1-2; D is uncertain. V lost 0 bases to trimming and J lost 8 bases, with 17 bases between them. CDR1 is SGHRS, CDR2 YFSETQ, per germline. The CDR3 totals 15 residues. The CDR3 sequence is CASSLGALSSLGYTF. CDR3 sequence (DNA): TGCGCCAGCAGCTTGGGGGCGCTCTCCTCCTTGGGCTACACCTTC. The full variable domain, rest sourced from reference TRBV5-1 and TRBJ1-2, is KAGVTQTPRYLIKTRGQQVTLSCSPISGHRSVSWYQQTPGQGLQFLFEYFSETQRNKGNFPGRFSGRQFSNSRSEMNVSTLELGDSALYLCASSLGALSSLGYTFGSGTRLTVV.

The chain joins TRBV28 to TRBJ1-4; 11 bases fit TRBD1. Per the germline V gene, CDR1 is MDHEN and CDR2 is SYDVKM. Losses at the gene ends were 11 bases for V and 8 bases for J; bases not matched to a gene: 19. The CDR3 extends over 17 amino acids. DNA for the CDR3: TGTGCCGGAAGCACCGGGACAGGGGGAGTTCAGGCGGAAAAACTGTTTTTT. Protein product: CAGSTGTGGVQAEKLFF.

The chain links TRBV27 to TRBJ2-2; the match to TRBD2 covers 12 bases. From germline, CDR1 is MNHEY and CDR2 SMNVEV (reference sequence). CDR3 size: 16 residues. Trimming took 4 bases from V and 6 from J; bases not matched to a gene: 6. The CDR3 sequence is CASSYSSGGAAGELFF. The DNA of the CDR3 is TGTGCCAGCAGTTACTCTAGCGGGGGGGCAGCCGGGGAGCTGTTTTTT.

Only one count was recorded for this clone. The CDR3, as DNA: TGTGCCAGCAGTTCGGGCCGAGGGGATACGCAGTATTTT. Encoded protein: CASSSGRGDTQYF. This chain links TRBV27 with TRBJ2-3; perhaps TRBD2 as D (5 bases). Germline V gives CDR1 MNHEY, CDR2 SMNVEV (reference sequence). V lost 4 bases and J 6 bases, leaving 11 bases between the germline ends. The CDR3 totals 13 residues.

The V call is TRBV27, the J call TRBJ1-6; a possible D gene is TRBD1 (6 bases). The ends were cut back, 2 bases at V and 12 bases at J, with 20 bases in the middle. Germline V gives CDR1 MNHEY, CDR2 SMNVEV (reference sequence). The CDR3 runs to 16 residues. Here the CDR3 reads CASSLEGGRGVRPLHF. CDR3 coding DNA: TGTGCCAGCAGTTTAGAAGGGGGACGTGGGGTTCGACCCCTCCACTTT.

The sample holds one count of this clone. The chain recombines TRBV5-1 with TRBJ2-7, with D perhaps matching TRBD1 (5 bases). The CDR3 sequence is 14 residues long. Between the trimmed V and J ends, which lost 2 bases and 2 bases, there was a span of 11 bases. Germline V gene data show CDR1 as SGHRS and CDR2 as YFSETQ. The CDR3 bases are TGCGCCAGCAGCTTCTTTGACAGCACCTACGAGCAGTACTTC. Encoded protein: CASSFFDSTYEQYF.

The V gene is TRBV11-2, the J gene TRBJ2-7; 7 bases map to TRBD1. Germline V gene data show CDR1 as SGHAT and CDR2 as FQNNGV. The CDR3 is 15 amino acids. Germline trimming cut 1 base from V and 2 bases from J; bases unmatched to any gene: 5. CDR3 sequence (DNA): TGTGCCAGCAGCTTAGCAGGGGGTTATACCTACGAGCAGTACTTC. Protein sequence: CASSLAGGYTYEQYF.

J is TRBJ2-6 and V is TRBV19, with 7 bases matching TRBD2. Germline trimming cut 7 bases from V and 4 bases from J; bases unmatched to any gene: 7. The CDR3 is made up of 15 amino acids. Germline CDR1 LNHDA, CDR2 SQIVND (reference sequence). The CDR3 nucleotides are TGTGCCAGTACCCAAGCGGGGTACGGGGCCAACGTCCTGACTTTC. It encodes CASTQAGYGANVLTF.